This T cell receptor (beta chain) was recovered during a study of neurological immune-mediated disorders (dated 2019 in TCRdb). A note on the overall study: Peripheral blood TCR-beta repertoires from HTLV-I-associated myelopathy (HAM/TSP) patients, multiple sclerosis patients and healthy controls were compared by UMI-based sequencing. Longitudinal samples, technical triplicates and paired sorted CD4+ and CD8+ T-cell subsets, alongside PBMC samples, were included among the approximately 98 TCR-beta libraries. The cohort was made up of 65 to 75 subjects, consisting of some 15 HAM/TSP patients, around 35 multiple sclerosis patients and 20 healthy controls.

Overall study results and their limits: Across subjects, expanded clones never shared an identical CDR3 amino acid sequence, which suggests that the TCR-beta repertoires in every group were private. The highest TCR clonal expansion was observed in HAM/TSP patients, whereas the lowest was observed in MS patients, even when compared with healthy controls.

For unsorted PBMC libraries, 2 million PBMCs were used after storage in RNAlater at -80 degrees C until RNA extraction. PBMCs were separated from peripheral blood using Ficoll-Hypaque density gradient centrifugation and then cryopreserved in liquid nitrogen. The CDR3 has 16 amino acids, counting the end cysteine and phenylalanine. Only the CDR3 part of the read is kept: 48 bases, read in frame from the first base. Relative to germline, V is missing 5 bases and J is missing 8 bases, with 6 bases of the junction outside any gene match. Based on the germline V gene, the CDR1 and CDR2 sequences are SGHVS and FQNEAQ. This clonotype was observed at least ten times. The specificity of this receptor is unknown. Base qualities are not recorded, but no much larger clone differs from it by a single base. cDNA was synthesized by template-switch 5'RACE using a primer carrying a 10-nucleotide random unique molecular identifier by which each TCR transcript was tagged. Every sequencing run yielded over 180 million TCR-beta sequences covering 15-18 subjects. The RNeasy kit was used to extract total RNA. TCR-beta VDJ regions were amplified with primers for the TCR constant region and the 5'RACE anchor, using the KAPA Real-time Library Amplification kit. Sample indexes and Illumina adaptors were added in a first PCR, after which library yield was increased in a second PCR. The roughly 650 bp TCR product was size-selected on a 2% E-gel SizeSelection system after Ampure bead purification. Library quality was checked on a Bioanalyzer, concentration was measured with Qubit, and libraries were quantified with the Kapa Library Quantification kit before pooling. Libraries were sequenced paired-end 2 x 150 bp on an Illumina HiSeq 2500. To increase sequence diversity, about 25-31% phiX was spiked into each library pool. Per the original workflow: The UMI-based MiGEC pipeline processed quality-filtered reads and removed over 80% of raw TCR sequences during error correction. IMGT germline references were used for alignment of VDJ genes, and clonotypes were defined by a unique CDR3 amino acid sequence together with V-J genes. Clonal expansion, Shannon diversity and CDR3 relatedness (CalcPairwiseDistances, ClusterSamples) were evaluated with VDJtools, and phylogenetic trees were built with CLCbio workbench. Using coefficient-of-variation modelling across technical triplicates, the study counted a clone as expanded if it had at least 8 unique UMIs. TCRdb passed the public sequencing reads through fastp at Q25 and MiXCR, retaining productive beta sequences. Records with the same CDR3 protein are collapsed into one entry carrying the most frequent genes and DNA. The V and J calls follow TCRdb's processing rather than the paper's. The table for this sample lists approximately 48,000 distinct CDR3 sequences; 10% of them were counted only once. Roughly 5.3% of the sample is in the top ten clones.

The clonotype comes from a man in his 70s with HTLV-1-associated myelopathy (HAM/TSP). The sample consisted of PBMCs. Recombination connected TRBV7-8 to TRBJ2-1, with 16 bases in between that match TRBD2. The CDR3 loop reads CASSPGTSGRAYEQFF. The nucleotide sequence reads as follows: TGTGCCAGCAGCCCCGGGACTAGCGGGAGGGCATATGAGCAGTTCTTC.